Included here is one T cell receptor (beta chain) sequence, with context. Its specificity is unknown. This specimen comes from a study of graft-versus-host responses after intestinal transplantation. Study details: Those transplanted obtained multivisceral, liver-intestinal, or isolated intestinal grafts. Anti-thymocyte globulin was used for induction in all recipients, who then took tacrolimus and steroids for two to four years. Study observations and caveats: Researchers found peak circulating GvH clone levels linked to early post-transplant HvG declines. High graft-versus-host to host-versus-graft clonal ratios were seen in allografts of patients with graft-donor T cell macrochimerism.

Some clones are missing from TCRdb's copy, which holds only in-frame ones; the method was immunoSEQ multiplex PCR. The data show around 96,000 clones, approximately 90% seen once. This CDR3 is built from 13 residues. With 6 bases removed from V and 3 bases from J, the gap between germline ends came to 11 bases. Germline V gives CDR1 MNHEY, CDR2 SVGAGI. The chain combines TRBV6-5 with TRBJ1-2; no definite D call. The source is a human donor who received an intestinal transplant. The source was unstimulated CD4+ T cells sorted from spleen or lymph node cells, collected before intestinal transplant. The CDR3 region is CASSPAQDYGYTF. Written as DNA, the CDR3 is TGTGCCAGCAGCCCGGCTCAGGACTATGGCTACACCTTC.